Listed below are T cell receptor beta chains from one sample, sequenced in a study of blood T cell repertoires in COVID-19. Sequenced by immunoSEQ multiplex PCR; TCRdb stores in-frame clones only, minus some. The data show 80,000 to 100,000 clones, around 75% seen once. Material: peripheral blood. Receptors originate from a man between 65 and 79 years old with acute or convalescent COVID-19. Both conserved end residues are part of each CDR3. Each record gives: D gene, J gene, clone size, CDR3 length, V gene, CDR3 DNA, CDR3 protein. A D gene is named only where the DNA matches it firmly. The listing skips clone size in some rows; elsewhere it reads once, few, many or a size class.

D gene: .
J gene: TRBJ1-1
clone size: .
CDR3 length: 13
V gene: TRBV6-2/TRBV6-3
CDR3 DNA: TGTGCCAGCAGCGTAATAAGGGAGACTGAAGCTTTCTTT
CDR3 protein: CASSVIRETEAFF

D gene: .
J gene: TRBJ1-1
clone size: .
CDR3 length: 14
V gene: TRBV6-5
CDR3 DNA: TGTGCCAGCAGTTACTCTGGGGGGGACACTGAAGCTTTCTTT
CDR3 protein: CASSYSGGDTEAFF

D gene: .
J gene: TRBJ2-5
clone size: .
CDR3 length: 15
V gene: TRBV13
CDR3 DNA: TGTGCCAGCAGCTTACGGTCGCACGACCAAGAGACCCAGTACTTC
CDR3 protein: CASSLRSHDQETQYF

D gene: TRBD1
J gene: TRBJ2-3
clone size: .
CDR3 length: 16
V gene: TRBV18
CDR3 DNA: TGTGCCAGCTCACCAGGGACAGGGGGCGCCGGAGATACGCAGTATTTT
CDR3 protein: CASSPGTGGAGDTQYF

D gene: .
J gene: TRBJ1-2
clone size: .
CDR3 length: 14
V gene: TRBV3-1/TRBV3-2
CDR3 DNA: TGTGCCAGCAGCCAAGAGGGAGGGCTGGGTGGCTACACCTTC
CDR3 protein: CASSQEGGLGGYTF

D gene: TRBD2
J gene: TRBJ2-1
clone size: .
CDR3 length: 17
V gene: TRBV4-2
CDR3 DNA: TGTGCCAGCAGCACGCGACTAGCGGGAGCCCCCTACAATGAGCAGTTCTTC
CDR3 protein: CASSTRLAGAPYNEQFF

D gene: TRBD1
J gene: TRBJ1-5
clone size: .
CDR3 length: 17
V gene: TRBV6-1
CDR3 DNA: TGTGCCAGCAGTGTCTTGGTAGGGACAGGGGGAAATCAGCCCCAGCATTTT
CDR3 protein: CASSVLVGTGGNQPQHF

D gene: TRBD1
J gene: TRBJ1-1
clone size: .
CDR3 length: 13
V gene: TRBV7-6
CDR3 DNA: TGTGCCAGCAGGACAGGGGGAAACACTGAAGCTTTCTTT
CDR3 protein: CASRTGGNTEAFF

D gene: .
J gene: TRBJ1-4
clone size: .
CDR3 length: 14
V gene: TRBV6-5
CDR3 DNA: TGTGCCAGCACCCCCTTGGGCCCAAATGAAAAACTGTTTTTT
CDR3 protein: CASTPLGPNEKLFF

D gene: TRBD1
J gene: TRBJ2-2
clone size: .
CDR3 length: 16
V gene: TRBV7-9
CDR3 DNA: TGTGCCAGCAGCCGTCTGCGACAGGGGATCTCCGGGGAGCTGTTTTTT
CDR3 protein: CASSRLRQGISGELFF

D gene: TRBD1
J gene: TRBJ1-4
clone size: .
CDR3 length: 15
V gene: TRBV4-3
CDR3 DNA: TGCGCCAGCAGCCACCAGGGGGCGGCTAATGAAAAACTGTTTTTT
CDR3 protein: CASSHQGAANEKLFF

D gene: .
J gene: TRBJ2-5
clone size: few
CDR3 length: 17
V gene: TRBV4-1
CDR3 DNA: TGCGCCAGCAGCCAAGAGGGGAGGGGGACAAGAAAGGAGACCCAGTACTTC
CDR3 protein: CASSQEGRGTRKETQYF

D gene: .
J gene: TRBJ1-6
clone size: .
CDR3 length: 16
V gene: TRBV7-2
CDR3 DNA: TGTGCCAGCAGCTTAGACAGCGGGGTCTCGGGATCACCCCTCCACTTT
CDR3 protein: CASSLDSGVSGSPLHF

D gene: TRBD1
J gene: TRBJ1-2
clone size: few
CDR3 length: 14
V gene: TRBV9
CDR3 DNA: TGTGCCAGCAGCGTAGAGGGGGCTGCCTATGGCTACACCTTC
CDR3 protein: CASSVEGAAYGYTF

D gene: .
J gene: TRBJ2-7
clone size: .
CDR3 length: 14
V gene: TRBV6-5
CDR3 DNA: TGTGCCAGCAGTTACGGGGGCAATAGGTACGAGCAGTACTTC
CDR3 protein: CASSYGGNRYEQYF

D gene: TRBD2
J gene: TRBJ2-1
clone size: .
CDR3 length: 16
V gene: TRBV5-1
CDR3 DNA: TGCGCCAGCAGCCCAAATATCGGGCGGGAGGGCCGCGAGCAGTTCTTC
CDR3 protein: CASSPNIGREGREQFF

D gene: TRBD1
J gene: TRBJ1-3
clone size: .
CDR3 length: 16
V gene: TRBV30
CDR3 DNA: TGTGCCTGCCCCGGGACAGGGGGCTTTTCTGGAAACACCATATATTTT
CDR3 protein: CACPGTGGFSGNTIYF

D gene: TRBD2
J gene: TRBJ2-2
clone size: .
CDR3 length: 18
V gene: TRBV9
CDR3 DNA: TGTGCCAGCAGCGTAGGAGGTCCGGGAGGGCCGAGCACCGGGGAGCTGTTTTTT
CDR3 protein: CASSVGGPGGPSTGELFF

D gene: .
J gene: TRBJ2-7
clone size: .
CDR3 length: 14
V gene: TRBV5-1
CDR3 DNA: TGCGCCAGCAGCTTGGCGGCGGGCTCCTACGAGCAGTACTTC
CDR3 protein: CASSLAAGSYEQYF

D gene: TRBD2
J gene: TRBJ2-3
clone size: .
CDR3 length: 15
V gene: TRBV5-1
CDR3 DNA: TGCGCCAGCAGCTTTAGTAGCGGGAGAACAGATACGCAGTATTTT
CDR3 protein: CASSFSSGRTDTQYF

D gene: TRBD1
J gene: TRBJ2-1
clone size: once
CDR3 length: 15
V gene: TRBV19
CDR3 DNA: TGTGCCAGTAGTAGGACAGGGAGATCCTACAATGAGCAGTTCTTC
CDR3 protein: CASSRTGRSYNEQFF

D gene: TRBD1
J gene: TRBJ1-5
clone size: .
CDR3 length: 16
V gene: TRBV7-6
CDR3 DNA: TGTGCCAGCAGCTCACGGGACAGATATAGCAATCAGCCCCAGCATTTT
CDR3 protein: CASSSRDRYSNQPQHF

D gene: TRBD2
J gene: TRBJ2-1
clone size: .
CDR3 length: 15
V gene: TRBV18
CDR3 DNA: TGTGCCAGCTCACCAATAGCGGGAGTTTACAATGAGCAGTTCTTC
CDR3 protein: CASSPIAGVYNEQFF

D gene: TRBD1
J gene: TRBJ1-6
clone size: .
CDR3 length: 14
V gene: TRBV2
CDR3 DNA: TGTGCCAGCAGTTCACAGGGGGGCAATTCACCCCTCCACTTT
CDR3 protein: CASSSQGGNSPLHF

D gene: .
J gene: TRBJ2-6
clone size: .
CDR3 length: 16
V gene: TRBV29-1
CDR3 DNA: TGCAGCGTTGAGAATAGCGGCCTCTCTGGGGCCAACGTCCTGACTTTC
CDR3 protein: CSVENSGLSGANVLTF

D gene: TRBD2
J gene: TRBJ2-7
clone size: once
CDR3 length: 18
V gene: TRBV11-2
CDR3 DNA: TGTGCCAGCAATGGACTAGCGGGCGTGGAGAATGAGCCCTACGAGCAGTACTTC
CDR3 protein: CASNGLAGVENEPYEQYF

D gene: TRBD2
J gene: TRBJ2-3
clone size: .
CDR3 length: 19
V gene: TRBV29-1
CDR3 DNA: TGCAGCGTTGAGGTTCCTAGCGGGAGGGCACGGTATTACGCAGATACGCAGTATTTT
CDR3 protein: CSVEVPSGRARYYADTQYF

D gene: TRBD2
J gene: TRBJ2-1
clone size: .
CDR3 length: 14
V gene: TRBV7-2
CDR3 DNA: TGTGCCAGCAGCTTCCTAGCGGGCTACAATGAGCAGTTCTTC
CDR3 protein: CASSFLAGYNEQFF

D gene: .
J gene: TRBJ2-3
clone size: .
CDR3 length: 14
V gene: TRBV5-1
CDR3 DNA: TGCGCCAGCAGCTTAGGAGTAATTAGAGATACGCAGTATTTT
CDR3 protein: CASSLGVIRDTQYF

D gene: TRBD2
J gene: TRBJ2-3
clone size: .
CDR3 length: 15
V gene: TRBV6-4
CDR3 DNA: TGTGCCACCCAGAAGTCTGAGCTAGCGGGAGATACGCAGTATTTT
CDR3 protein: CATQKSELAGDTQYF

D gene: .
J gene: TRBJ1-1
clone size: .
CDR3 length: 15
V gene: TRBV11-2
CDR3 DNA: TGTGCCAGCAGCTTAAGGCGTAGGGAGGACACTGAAGCTTTCTTT
CDR3 protein: CASSLRRREDTEAFF

D gene: .
J gene: TRBJ2-3
clone size: .
CDR3 length: 13
V gene: TRBV6-9
CDR3 DNA: TGTGCCAGCAGCGGTAGCTCCCCAGATACGCAGTATTTT
CDR3 protein: CASSGSSPDTQYF

D gene: TRBD1
J gene: TRBJ1-4
clone size: .
CDR3 length: 14
V gene: TRBV24-1
CDR3 DNA: TGTGCCACCAGTGCCGCGGACAGGCTCGGGAAACTGTTTTTT
CDR3 protein: CATSAADRLGKLFF

D gene: TRBD1
J gene: TRBJ2-7
clone size: .
CDR3 length: 12
V gene: TRBV27
CDR3 DNA: TGTGCCAGCAGTTTGACAGGGGACGAGCAGTACTTC
CDR3 protein: CASSLTGDEQYF

D gene: .
J gene: TRBJ1-5
clone size: .
CDR3 length: 15
V gene: TRBV19
CDR3 DNA: TGTGCCAGTAGTTGGACAATCGTAGGCAATCAGCCCCAGCATTTT
CDR3 protein: CASSWTIVGNQPQHF

D gene: .
J gene: TRBJ1-1
clone size: .
CDR3 length: 17
V gene: TRBV7-2
CDR3 DNA: TGTGCCAGCAGCTTAGCGGGGGGTAGAGGGGTTAACACTGAAGCTTTCTTT
CDR3 protein: CASSLAGGRGVNTEAFF

D gene: .
J gene: TRBJ1-4
clone size: .
CDR3 length: 13
V gene: TRBV12-3/TRBV12-4
CDR3 DNA: TGTGCCAGCAGTTTATCGGGAAATTTGAAACTGTTTTTT
CDR3 protein: CASSLSGNLKLFF

D gene: .
J gene: TRBJ2-1
clone size: .
CDR3 length: 14
V gene: TRBV28
CDR3 DNA: TGTGCCAGCAGTTTTACCTTTAGTAACAATGAGCAGTTCTTC
CDR3 protein: CASSFTFSNNEQFF

D gene: TRBD1
J gene: TRBJ1-4
clone size: .
CDR3 length: 14
V gene: TRBV18
CDR3 DNA: TGTGCCAGCTCAATTGGGACAGGGGCTGAAAAACTGTTTTTT
CDR3 protein: CASSIGTGAEKLFF

D gene: .
J gene: TRBJ2-7
clone size: .
CDR3 length: 14
V gene: TRBV18
CDR3 DNA: TGTGCCAGCTCACCAGAGGCCCTCGGCTACGAGCAGTACTTC
CDR3 protein: CASSPEALGYEQYF

D gene: .
J gene: TRBJ1-4
clone size: few
CDR3 length: 14
V gene: TRBV7-9
CDR3 DNA: TGTGCCAGCAGCCAACAGCTTGGAAATGAAAAACTGTTTTTT
CDR3 protein: CASSQQLGNEKLFF

D gene: .
J gene: TRBJ2-3
clone size: .
CDR3 length: 16
V gene: TRBV5-1
CDR3 DNA: TGCGCCAGCAGCGACGAACAGAGATTGTTCACAGATACGCAGTATTTT
CDR3 protein: CASSDEQRLFTDTQYF

D gene: .
J gene: TRBJ2-1
clone size: .
CDR3 length: 12
V gene: TRBV9
CDR3 DNA: TGTGCCAGCAGCGTAGGAGTAGTTGAGCAGTTCTTC
CDR3 protein: CASSVGVVEQFF